The 9 T cell receptor beta chains below were found in one sample sequenced in a study of blood T cell repertoires in COVID-19. Only in-frame clones appear in the TCRdb table, and some are missing; sequencing was by immunoSEQ multiplex PCR. This table holds some 140,000 clones, roughly 80% found once. Sample: peripheral blood. Receptor source: a woman aged 55-75 years with acute or convalescent COVID-19.

This clone has a handful of counts. CDR3 residues: CASGRSSTNEKLFF. CDR3 coding DNA: TGTGCCAGTGGGCGAAGTTCAACTAATGAAAAACTGTTTTTT. The chain links TRBV27 to TRBJ1-4; D is undetermined. Germline-derived CDR1 and CDR2 are MNHEY and SMNVEV (reference sequence). CDR3 length: 14 residues. V lost 9 bases, J lost 0 bases, and 11 bases lay in between.

The chain combines TRBV7-9 with TRBJ2-3, with 8 bases fitting TRBD2. Trimming cost V 5 bases and J 3 bases; bases outside gene matches: 4. The CDR3 has 14 residues. Per germline, CDR1 SEHNR and CDR2 FQNEAQ (reference sequence). CDR3 protein: CASSRGLVTDTQYF. CDR3 in DNA: TGTGCCAGCAGCAGGGGACTAGTGACAGATACGCAGTATTTT.

The V and J genes are TRBV28 and TRBJ1-4; D gene unclear. Germline V gene data show CDR1 as MDHEN and CDR2 as SYDVKM. Trimming left V 5 bases short and J 3 bases short, with 22 bases between. The CDR3 has 18 residues. The CDR3 loop is CASSLIPRVRLPNEKLFF. The CDR3 coding sequence is TGTGCCAGCAGTCTCATCCCCCGGGTGAGGTTACCTAATGAAAAACTGTTTTTT.

The chain uses TRBV10-3 and TRBJ1-1; 9 nucleotides align to TRBD1. The CDR3 spans 14 residues. J lost 0 bases, V lost 7 bases, and 3 bases had no gene match. Per the germline V gene, CDR1 is ENHRY and CDR2 is SYGVKD. The CDR3 bases are TGTGCCATCAAGACAGGGGGGATGAACACTGAAGCTTTCTTT. This sequence encodes CAIKTGGMNTEAFF.

The V gene is TRBV30, the J gene TRBJ1-6; 7 bases agree with TRBD1. Germline lookup yields CDR1 GTSNPN and CDR2 SVGIG (reference sequence). This CDR3 contains 15 residues. J lost 5 bases, V lost 5 bases, and 9 bases had no gene match. The DNA for the CDR3 is TGTGCCTGGGACAGGGTTCTGCATAATAATTCACCCCTCCACTTT. Protein product: CAWDRVLHNNSPLHF.

The chain links TRBV4-2 to TRBJ1-6; D remains unclear. The CDR3 consists of 15 residues. Trimming stripped 2 bases from V and 7 bases from J, with 12 bases between. CDR1 is LGHNA, CDR2 YNFKEQ, per germline. CDR3 coding DNA: TGTGCCAGCAGCCAATCCTTACAGATCAATTCACCCCTCCACTTT. Translation gives CASSQSLQINSPLHF.

This rearrangement joins TRBV6-6 to TRBJ1-5, with 8 positions matching TRBD1. The CDR3 sequence is 15 residues long. Germline V lookup: CDR1 MNHNY, CDR2 SVGAGI (reference sequence). V shed 6 bases and J 1 base; nucleotides not matched to a gene: 5. CDR3 bases: TGTGCCAGCAGGCCAGGGGGCAGGAGCAATCAGCCCCAGCATTTT. Amino acid sequence: CASRPGGRSNQPQHF.

The chain is built from TRBV18 and TRBJ1-1, with TRBD1 identical over 7 bases. This CDR3 has 15 amino acids. Germline-derived CDR1 and CDR2 are KGHSH and LQKENI. Germline trimming cut 1 base from V and 3 bases from J; bases unmatched to any gene: 5. The CDR3 reads CASSPLQGLDTEAFF. The CDR3 bases are TGTGCCAGCTCACCACTACAGGGGTTGGACACTGAAGCTTTCTTT.

This chain uses TRBV6-2 or TRBV6-3 with TRBJ2-7; D possibly corresponds to TRBD2 (5 bases). The CDR3 runs 13 residues. V lost 0 bases and J 6 bases, leaving 9 bases between the germline ends. The germline gives CDR1 MNHEY, CDR2 SVGEGT. The CDR3 spells CASSYSGRGEQYV. The CDR3 DNA sequence: TGTGCCAGCAGTTACTCGGGTCGGGGCGAGCAGTACGTC.